These 8 T cell receptor beta chains were all obtained from the same sample, sequenced in a study of blood T cell repertoires in COVID-19 (dated by TCRdb to the early 2020s). Library preparation used the immunoSEQ multiplex PCR assay. Not all clones reach the TCRdb copy of this immuneACCESS table, which keeps in-frame sequences only. Checked studies attribute under half of the gap to unresolved V genes and leave the rest unexplained. Here the sample has about 230,000 clones; roughly 90% occur a single time. The leading ten clones occupy less than 4% of the sample. Sequenced material: PBMCs or T cells enriched from blood (not recorded which). Every receptor here comes from a woman aged 25 to 39 with acute COVID-19.

The chain carries TRBV11-2 and TRBJ1-5, with 8 bases aligning to TRBD1. The V segment lost 1 base and the J segment 6 bases; nucleotides outside the gene matches: 2. In germline, CDR1 is SGHAT, CDR2 FQNNGV. The CDR3 covers 14 residues. The CDR3 region is CASSLGRGLQPQHF. CDR3 DNA: TGTGCCAGCAGCTTAGGCAGGGGGCTTCAGCCCCAGCATTTT.

The chain recombines TRBV4-1 with TRBJ2-3; no firm D call. The length of the CDR3 is 17 residues. Germline CDR1 is MGHRA and CDR2 is YSYEKL. Trimming cost V 1 base and J 2 bases, with 16 bases left between them. The CDR3 DNA follows: TGCGCCAGCAGCCAAGTGGCCCTTAGCTTCGCCACAGATACGCAGTATTTT. It codes for CASSQVALSFATDTQYF.

The sample holds one count of this clone. This rearrangement joins TRBV2 to TRBJ2-2; tentatively, D is TRBD1 (6 bases). The CDR3 runs 18 residues. The germline V and J ends were trimmed by 6 bases and 5 bases, with 25 bases remaining between them. From germline, CDR1 is SNHLY and CDR2 FYNNEI. The DNA for the CDR3 is TGTGCCAGCAGCGCCCTCTCCTCAGGGGCAGGCACAACCGGGGAGCTGTTTTTT. Amino acids: CASSALSSGAGTTGELFF.

The CDR3 loop is CASSWQDRARDEQYF. CDR3 nucleotide sequence: TGCGCCAGCAGCTGGCAGGACAGGGCCAGGGACGAGCAGTACTTC. The chain couples TRBV5-1 to TRBJ2-7, with TRBD1 matching 8 bases. V trimming: 3 bases; J trimming: 5 bases; junction bases outside the gene matches: 10. This CDR3 has 15 residues. The germline V gene has CDR1 SGHRS and CDR2 YFSETQ.

The V call is TRBV4-3, the J call TRBJ2-7; D is perhaps TRBD2 (7 bases). Looked up from germline, CDR1 is LGHNA and CDR2 is YSLEER. The V end was cut by 0 bases, the J end by 5 bases, with 17 bases between. CDR3 length: 16 amino acids. CDR3 protein: CASSQDLRGAGDEQYF. CDR3 nucleotides: TGCGCCAGCAGCCAAGATCTCCGGGGGGCAGGAGACGAGCAGTACTTC.

This chain connects TRBV7-9 to TRBJ2-7; D is uncertain. With 5 bases removed from V and 6 bases from J, the gap between germline ends came to 11 bases. Germline-derived CDR1 and CDR2 are SEHNR and FQNEAQ (reference sequence). This CDR3 region has 12 residues. CDR3 loop: CASSPDMLEQYF. For the CDR3, the DNA is TGTGCCAGCAGCCCAGACATGCTCGAGCAGTACTTC.

This clone was detected only once. The chain couples TRBV7-8 to TRBJ1-2, with D possibly TRBD1 on 5 matching bases. V was pared by 5 bases and J by 0 bases, with 10 bases between. Germline V gives CDR1 SGHVS, CDR2 FQNEAQ. The CDR3 has 14 amino acids. Here the CDR3 DNA reads TGTGCCAGCAGCAACCGACAGACTAACTATGGCTACACCTTC. Protein product: CASSNRQTNYGYTF.

This chain uses TRBV3-1 (or the pseudogene TRBV3-2) with TRBJ2-5, with D perhaps TRBD2 (7 bases). The CDR3 has 15 amino acids. Germline V gene data show CDR1 as LGHDT and CDR2 as YNNKEL (reference sequence). The V gene lost 2 bases and the J gene lost 4 bases, with 14 bases spanning the gap. DNA for the CDR3: TGTGCCAGCAGCCAATTCGGGGGGCGGGGAGAGACCCAGTACTTC. Protein sequence: CASSQFGGRGETQYF.